This T cell receptor (beta chain) was identified in a study of T cells after yellow fever vaccination (dated by TCRdb to between 2018 and 2021). Looking at the study overall: The SMART-Seq v4 Ultra Low Input RNA kit was used to prepare libraries from fractions with low cell numbers. Two healthy male donors made up the cohort, one aged 18 to 29 years and the other aged 30 to 40 years. To follow T-cell clones before and after primary and booster YFV17D yellow fever vaccination, bulk TCR alpha and beta repertoires were sequenced over time. Blood was collected at multiple timepoints before and after primary and secondary immunization, and bulk PBMC replicates and cell subsets were isolated.

TCR cDNA was synthesized by 5'RACE template switching, through which a universal primer site and unique molecular identifiers were introduced. Priming of cDNA synthesis was performed from both the TCR alpha and TCR beta constant segments. Libraries were amplified in two PCR steps, with sample barcodes and sequencing adapters added in the second step. Sequencing of libraries was performed on Illumina HiSeq 2500 (2x100 bp) or NovaSeq (2x150 bp). The study's processing was this. MIGEC handled demultiplexing of reads and collapsing into UMI consensus sequences, while MiXCR performed V(D)J alignment. Clonotypes responding to the vaccine were identified with edgeR on replicate PBMC samples, with the criteria of FDR below 0.01 and a log2 fold change above 5 up to day 15. Each bulk clonotype received a CD4 or CD8 identity based on whether the sequenced CD4 or CD8 repertoire contained that clonotype at higher abundance. TCRdb redid the processing of the public reads, applying fastp at Q25 and MiXCR, and retained in-frame beta chains. Rows are combined by CDR3 protein, so each entry shows the most common genes and DNA. TCRdb, rather than the study authors, made the V and J calls. The sample table shows roughly 150,000 distinct CDR3 sequences, and under 7% are seen once. Over 0.55% of the sample is taken by the ten largest.

The treatment or condition label for this specimen denotes: live attenuated yellow fever vaccine strain. PBMCs were isolated from peripheral blood using a standard Ficoll-Paque protocol. Dynabeads CD4 and CD8 positive selection kits were used to isolate the CD4 and CD8 T-cell fractions. RNA was extracted with TriZol from bulk PBMCs, CD4 and CD8 fractions, and dextramer-positive and dextramer-negative fractions. The paper's findings and limits, for the study overall: FACS-sorted repertoires could contain abundant contaminating clonotypes from the bulk population, so computational filtering was required. After the booster, most clones that had expanded after primary vaccination were detected again (about 95% of CD4 and around nine tenths of CD8), suggesting broad maintenance of memory. A small fraction of clonotypes appeared in both the CD4 and CD8 compartments, likely as a result of convergent recombination. Compared with the primary T-cell response, the secondary T-cell response was faster but weaker, reaching its peak on day 5 rather than on day 15. The study included only a couple of donors, which limits how far the findings can be generalized.

A remark on this clonotype: The antigen it recognizes is unknown. Within one base of it there is no much larger clone, and no base qualities were kept.

Looking up the germline V gene (reference sequence) yields CDR1 DFQATT and CDR2 SNEGSKA. Its CDR3 holds 14 amino acids, cysteine through phenylalanine. Only CDR3 DNA remains: 42 bases, in frame from the first base. V loses 8 bases, J loses 0 bases, and the germline ends lie 15 bases apart. This specimen was CD4+ T cells sorted from PBMCs, taken 10 days after the yellow fever booster vaccination. The chain employs TRBV20-1 and TRBJ2-3; D gene: possibly TRBD1, on 5 matching bases. This sequence was found in a man aged 25 to 40 who received the YFV17D yellow fever vaccine. The CDR3 here reads CSTDGAPSTDTQYF. The sequence in DNA is TGCAGTACCGATGGGGCCCCTAGCACAGATACGCAGTATTTT.